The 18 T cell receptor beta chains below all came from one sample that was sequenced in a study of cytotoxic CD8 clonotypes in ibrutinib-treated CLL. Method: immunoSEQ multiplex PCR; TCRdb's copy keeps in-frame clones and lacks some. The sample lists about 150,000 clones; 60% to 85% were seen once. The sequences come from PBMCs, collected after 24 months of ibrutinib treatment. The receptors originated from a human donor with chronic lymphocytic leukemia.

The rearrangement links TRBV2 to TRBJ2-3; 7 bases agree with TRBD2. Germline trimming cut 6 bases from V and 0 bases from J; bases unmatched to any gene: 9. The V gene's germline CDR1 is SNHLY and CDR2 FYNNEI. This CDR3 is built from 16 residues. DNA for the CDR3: TGTGCCAGCAGGGGGCAGCGGGGAACTAGCACAGATACGCAGTATTTT. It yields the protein CASRGQRGTSTDTQYF.

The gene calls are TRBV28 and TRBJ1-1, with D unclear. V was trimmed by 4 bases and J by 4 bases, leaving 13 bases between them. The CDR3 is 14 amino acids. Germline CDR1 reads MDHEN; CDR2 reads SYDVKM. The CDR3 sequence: CASSWDPQRTEAFF. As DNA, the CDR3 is TGTGCCAGCAGTTGGGATCCCCAGCGCACTGAAGCTTTCTTT.

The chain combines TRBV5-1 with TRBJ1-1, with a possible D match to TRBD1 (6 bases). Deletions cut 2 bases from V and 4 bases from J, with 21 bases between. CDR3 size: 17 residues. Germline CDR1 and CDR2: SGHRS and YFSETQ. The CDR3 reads CASSLGGWGAQGTEAFF. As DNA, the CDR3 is TGCGCCAGCAGCTTAGGAGGGTGGGGGGCGCAGGGCACTGAAGCTTTCTTT.

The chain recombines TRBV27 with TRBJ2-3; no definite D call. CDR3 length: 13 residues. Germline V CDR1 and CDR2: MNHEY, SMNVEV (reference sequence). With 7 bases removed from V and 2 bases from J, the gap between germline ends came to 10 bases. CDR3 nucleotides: TGTGCCAGCATGTTGGCACACACAGATACGCAGTATTTT. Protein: CASMLAHTDTQYF.

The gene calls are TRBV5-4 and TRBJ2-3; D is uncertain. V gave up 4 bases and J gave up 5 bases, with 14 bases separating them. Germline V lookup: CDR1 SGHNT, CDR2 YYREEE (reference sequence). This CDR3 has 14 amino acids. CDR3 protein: CASSLASHIDTQYF. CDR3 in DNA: TGTGCCAGCAGCCTCGCCTCCCATATAGATACGCAGTATTTT.

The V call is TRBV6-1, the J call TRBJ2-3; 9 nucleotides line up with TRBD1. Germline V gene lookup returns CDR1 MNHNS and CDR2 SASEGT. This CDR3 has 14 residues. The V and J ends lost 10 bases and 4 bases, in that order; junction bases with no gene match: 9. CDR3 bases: TGTGCCACAAGAAGGACAGGGGATTCAGATACGCAGTATTTT. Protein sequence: CATRRTGDSDTQYF.

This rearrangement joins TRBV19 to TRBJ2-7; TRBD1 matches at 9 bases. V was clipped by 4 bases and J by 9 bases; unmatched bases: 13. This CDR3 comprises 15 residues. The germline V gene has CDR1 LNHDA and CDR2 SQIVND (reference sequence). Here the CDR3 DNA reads TGTGCCAGTAGTACCCCCGGGACAGGGACTCTGGGGCAGTACTTC. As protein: CASSTPGTGTLGQYF.

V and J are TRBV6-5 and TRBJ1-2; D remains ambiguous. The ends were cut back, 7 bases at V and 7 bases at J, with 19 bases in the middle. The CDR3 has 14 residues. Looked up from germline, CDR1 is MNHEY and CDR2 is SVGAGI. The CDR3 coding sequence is TGTGCCAGCACCCCCCGCGGCACAGCGGGTGGCTACACCTTC. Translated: CASTPRGTAGGYTF.

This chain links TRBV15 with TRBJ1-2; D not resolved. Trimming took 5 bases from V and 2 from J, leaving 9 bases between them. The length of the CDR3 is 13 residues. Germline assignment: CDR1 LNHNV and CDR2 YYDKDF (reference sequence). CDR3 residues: CATSPDGNYGYTF. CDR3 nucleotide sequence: TGTGCCACCAGCCCCGACGGGAACTATGGCTACACCTTC.

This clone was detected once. The CDR3 loop is CASSSPTGTRSGYTF. As DNA, the CDR3 is TGTGCCAGCAGCTCCCCCACAGGTACCCGAAGTGGCTACACCTTC. The chain couples TRBV7-8 to TRBJ1-2, with D possibly TRBD1 on 5 matching bases. The CDR3 totals 15 residues. Germline values: CDR1 SGHVS, CDR2 FQNEAQ. V was trimmed by 4 bases and J by 7 bases, leaving 19 bases between them.

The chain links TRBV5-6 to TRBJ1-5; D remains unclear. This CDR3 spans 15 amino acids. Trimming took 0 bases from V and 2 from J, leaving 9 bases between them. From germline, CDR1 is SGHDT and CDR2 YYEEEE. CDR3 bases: TGTGCCAGCAGCTTGGGGGTAAGAGGCAATCAGCCCCAGCATTTT. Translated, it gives CASSLGVRGNQPQHF.

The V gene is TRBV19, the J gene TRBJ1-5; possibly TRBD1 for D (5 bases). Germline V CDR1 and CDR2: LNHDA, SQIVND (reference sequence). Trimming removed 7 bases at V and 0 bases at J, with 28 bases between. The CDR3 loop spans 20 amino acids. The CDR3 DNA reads TGTGCCAGTACCGACCCGACCCCGGGGCGGGCAGATTATAGCAATCAGCCCCAGCATTTT. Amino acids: CASTDPTPGRADYSNQPQHF.

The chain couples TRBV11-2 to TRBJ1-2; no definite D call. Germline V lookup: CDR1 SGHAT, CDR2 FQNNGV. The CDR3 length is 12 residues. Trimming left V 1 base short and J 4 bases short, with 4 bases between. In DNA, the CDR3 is TGTGCCAGCAGCTTAGGGTCCTATGGCTACACCTTC. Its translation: CASSLGSYGYTF.

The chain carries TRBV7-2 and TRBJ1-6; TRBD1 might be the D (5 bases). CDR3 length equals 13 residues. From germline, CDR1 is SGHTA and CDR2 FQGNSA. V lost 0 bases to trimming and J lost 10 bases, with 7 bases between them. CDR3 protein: CASSLAGGSPLHF. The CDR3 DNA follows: TGTGCCAGCAGCTTAGCGGGGGGGTCACCCCTCCACTTT.

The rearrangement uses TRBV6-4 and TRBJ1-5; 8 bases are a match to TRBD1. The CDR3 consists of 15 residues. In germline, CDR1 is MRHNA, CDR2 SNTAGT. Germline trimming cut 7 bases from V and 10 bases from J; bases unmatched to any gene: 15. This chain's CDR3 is CASKRPDRAVDPQHF. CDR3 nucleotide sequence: TGTGCCAGCAAGCGGCCGGACAGGGCCGTCGACCCCCAGCATTTT.

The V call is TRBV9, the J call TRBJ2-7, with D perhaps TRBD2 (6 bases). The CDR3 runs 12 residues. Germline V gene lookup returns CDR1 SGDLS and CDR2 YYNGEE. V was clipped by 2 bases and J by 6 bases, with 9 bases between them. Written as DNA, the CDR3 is TGTGCCAGCAGCGTCGTCGGGGGCGAGCAGTACTTC. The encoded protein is CASSVVGGEQYF.

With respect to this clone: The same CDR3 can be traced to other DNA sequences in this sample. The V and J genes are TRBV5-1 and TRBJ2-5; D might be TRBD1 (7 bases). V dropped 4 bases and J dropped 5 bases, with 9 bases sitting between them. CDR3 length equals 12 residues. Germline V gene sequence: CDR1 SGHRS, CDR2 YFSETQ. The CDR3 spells CASSPGGETQYF. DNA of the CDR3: TGCGCCAGCAGCCCAGGGGGGGAGACCCAGTACTTC.

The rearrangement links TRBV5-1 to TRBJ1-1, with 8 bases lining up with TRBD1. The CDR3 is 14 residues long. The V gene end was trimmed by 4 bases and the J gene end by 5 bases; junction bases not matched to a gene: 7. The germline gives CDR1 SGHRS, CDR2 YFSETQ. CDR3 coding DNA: TGCGCCAGCAGCGGTACAGGGGGAGGGACTGAAGCTTTCTTT. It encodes CASSGTGGGTEAFF.